One and the same sample provided the 26 T cell receptor beta chains below, sequenced in a study of blood T cell repertoires in COVID-19. Profiled with immunoSEQ multiplex PCR; TCRdb holds only in-frame clones, not every one. Of about 200,000 clones in the sample, about 83% were seen once. Sequenced material: PBMCs or T cells enriched from blood (not recorded which). The receptors come from a man aged 40-55 years with acute COVID-19.

The chain has TRBV11-1 and TRBJ1-1, with TRBD1 matching over 9 bases. The CDR3 is 15 residues long. Germline lookup yields CDR1 SGHAT and CDR2 FQDESV (reference sequence). Trimming at V came to 5 bases and at J to 7 bases, leaving 11 bases not matched to a gene. Here the CDR3 DNA reads TGTGCCAGCAGCCCCTCGGACAGGGGCTTGGTTGAAGCTTTCTTT. Residues: CASSPSDRGLVEAFF.

This chain joins TRBV13 and TRBJ2-5; a weak D match, TRBD2 (5 bases). Between the trimmed V and J ends, which lost 5 bases and 2 bases, there was a span of 12 bases. CDR1 and CDR2 (germline): PRHDT, FYEKMQ (reference sequence). CDR3 length equals 14 residues. The CDR3 DNA reads TGTGCCAGCAGCCCCCGAGGGATTCAAGAGACCCAGTACTTC. This sequence encodes CASSPRGIQETQYF.

V usage is TRBV10-3 and J usage is TRBJ2-3; 11 bases align to TRBD2. This CDR3 comprises 14 residues. The V segment lost 10 bases and the J segment 1 base; nucleotides outside the gene matches: 4. Germline CDR1 is ENHRY and CDR2 is SYGVKD. CDR3 loop: CATGTSGGTDTQYF. Written as DNA, the CDR3 is TGTGCCACGGGGACTAGCGGTGGCACAGATACGCAGTATTTT.

The CDR3 region is CASSQGKVWLIRDQTGGLQETQYF. CDR3 DNA: TGTGCCAGCAGCCAAGGGAAGGTATGGTTGATTCGCGACCAGACAGGGGGGCTACAAGAGACCCAGTACTTC. This chain connects TRBV3-1 (or the pseudogene TRBV3-2) to TRBJ2-5, with 9 bases fitting TRBD1. V trimming: 1 base; J trimming: 2 bases; junction bases outside the gene matches: 29. This CDR3 is 24 amino acids long. Germline values: CDR1 LGHDT, CDR2 YNNKEL (reference sequence).

The rearrangement links TRBV29-1 to TRBJ2-3; D is possibly TRBD2 (5 bases). The CDR3 has 17 residues. Trimming took off 0 bases at V and 1 base at J, with 17 bases between the two ends. CDR1 and CDR2 from the germline V gene are SQVTM and ANQGSEA. CDR3 in amino acids: CSVEESGRKTRTDTQYF. DNA for the CDR3: TGCAGCGTTGAAGAAAGTGGGAGAAAAACTCGCACAGATACGCAGTATTTT.

This chain links TRBV6-2 or TRBV6-3 with TRBJ2-7; 11 positions match TRBD2. The germline gives CDR1 MNHEY, CDR2 SVGEGT. This CDR3 spans 14 amino acids. J lost 11 bases, V lost 6 bases, and 12 bases had no gene match. In DNA, the CDR3 is TGTGCCAGCAGCCCGGCTAGCGGGAGGACGAGCAAGTACTTC. This encodes CASSPASGRTSKYF.

V usage is TRBV30 and J usage is TRBJ1-1; no firm D call. The germline V and J ends were trimmed by 2 bases and 6 bases, with 22 bases remaining between them. From germline, CDR1 is GTSNPN and CDR2 SVGIG (reference sequence). This CDR3 is 16 amino acids long. The CDR3 is CAWSKWRIGRRAEAFF. DNA of the CDR3: TGTGCCTGGAGTAAGTGGAGGATCGGCCGGCGGGCTGAAGCTTTCTTT.

This clone was counted at least ten times. V gene TRBV5-1 combines with J gene TRBJ1-3, with TRBD1 as a possible D gene (6 bases). Germline CDR1 reads SGHRS; CDR2 reads YFSETQ. The CDR3 runs to 14 residues. Trimming pared 10 bases from V and 0 bases from J, leaving 14 bases between. In DNA form, the CDR3 reads TGCGCCTCAGGGGCGGAACTCTCTGGAAACACCATATATTTT. Amino acids: CASGAELSGNTIYF.

This chain joins TRBV7-8 and TRBJ1-1; no reliable D call. This CDR3 contains 12 residues. With 5 bases removed from V and 5 bases from J, the gap between germline ends came to 9 bases. The V gene's germline CDR1 is SGHVS and CDR2 FQNEAQ. For the CDR3, the DNA is TGTGCCAGCAGCCCGGGGATTACTGAAGCTTTCTTT. Protein sequence: CASSPGITEAFF.

The chain links TRBV9 to TRBJ1-6; D not certain. Germline CDR1 SGDLS, CDR2 YYNGEE. CDR3 length: 14 amino acids. V dropped 4 bases and J dropped 2 bases, with 7 bases sitting between them. The CDR3 reads CASSSDTYNSPLHF. CDR3 in DNA: TGTGCCAGCAGCTCCGACACCTATAATTCACCCCTCCACTTT.

This rearrangement joins TRBV5-1 to TRBJ1-4, with 9 nucleotides matching TRBD1. The J segment lost 7 bases and the V segment lost 0 bases, leaving 7 bases of the junction unmatched. CDR1 and CDR2 (germline): SGHRS, YFSETQ. The CDR3 length is 16 residues. For the CDR3, the DNA is TGCGCCAGCAGCTTGGTGTCCGGACAGGGGACTGAAAAACTGTTTTTT. This translates into CASSLVSGQGTEKLFF.

In DNA, the CDR3 is TGTGCCAGCAGCGTGGCTAGCGGGAGTTCAGATACGCAGTATTTT. Residues: CASSVASGSSDTQYF. The chain combines TRBV9 with TRBJ2-3, with 10 bases lining up with TRBD2. The ends lost 2 bases at V and 4 bases at J; junction bases unmatched: 4. The CDR3 spans 15 residues. Germline CDR1 is SGDLS and CDR2 is YYNGEE. Variable domain in full (rest from reference TRBV9 and TRBJ2-3): DSGVTQTPKHLITATGQRVTLRCSPRSGDLSVYWYQQSLDQGLQFLIQYYNGEERAKGNILERFSAQQFPDLHSELNLSSLELGDSALYFCASSVASGSSDTQYFGPGTRLTVL.

Here the CDR3 reads CASSIPGQLVQTAFF. DNA of the CDR3: TGCGCCAGCAGCATACCGGGACAGTTAGTTCAAACTGCGTTCTTC. V and J are TRBV4-1 and TRBJ2-1, with 7 bases matching TRBD1. The CDR3 totals 15 residues. The germline V gene has CDR1 MGHRA and CDR2 YSYEKL. After removal of 5 bases from V and 15 bases from J, the junction contained 19 bases not matched to a gene.

The chain has TRBV13 and TRBJ1-4; D is perhaps TRBD1 (6 bases). Deletions cut 5 bases from V and 3 bases from J, with 19 bases between. Germline V gives CDR1 PRHDT, CDR2 FYEKMQ (reference sequence). The CDR3 totals 17 residues. The CDR3 sequence: CASSTKKTGLANEKLFF. The DNA of the CDR3 is TGTGCCAGCAGCACAAAAAAAACAGGGCTTGCTAATGAAAAACTGTTTTTT. The variable domain in full, with the rest retrieved from reference TRBV13 and TRBJ1-4, is AAGVIQSPRHLIKEKRETATLKCYPIPRHDTVYWYQQGPGQDPQFLISFYEKMQSDKGSIPDRFSAQQFSDYHSELNMSSLELGDSALYFCASSTKKTGLANEKLFFGSGTQLSVL.

The chain has TRBV13 and TRBJ2-7; D not resolved. Germline CDR1 reads PRHDT; CDR2 reads FYEKMQ (reference sequence). There are 11 residues in the CDR3. V dropped 1 base and J dropped 7 bases, with 5 bases sitting between them. CDR3 protein: CASSLAREQYF. CDR3 in DNA: TGTGCCAGCAGCTTAGCGCGGGAGCAGTACTTC.

In this sample, this clone turned up once. This chain uses TRBV9 with TRBJ1-1; 8 bases map to TRBD1. Trimming cost V 4 bases and J 0 bases; bases outside gene matches: 5. Germline V gene lookup returns CDR1 SGDLS and CDR2 YYNGEE. The CDR3 is 15 amino acids. The CDR3 nucleotides read TGTGCCAGCAGCCCCCGACAGGGGATGAACACTGAAGCTTTCTTT. Its protein product is CASSPRQGMNTEAFF.

The chain has TRBV2 and TRBJ2-1; possibly TRBD2 for D (7 bases). Germline V gives CDR1 SNHLY, CDR2 FYNNEI. The V gene lost 6 bases and the J gene lost 9 bases, with 21 bases spanning the gap. CDR3 length: 15 amino acids. CDR3 sequence reads: CASRKRGGADSEQFF. In nucleotides, the CDR3 is TGTGCCAGCAGAAAAAGGGGGGGGGCCGACAGTGAGCAGTTCTTC.

About this clone: A read error may account for a junction end that differs from germline. The rearrangement joins TRBV7-9 to TRBJ2-2; 9 bases are shared with TRBD2. This CDR3 contains 12 residues. The germline gives CDR1 SEHNR, CDR2 FQNEAQ (reference sequence). In DNA, the CDR3 is TGCCACCAGCGGGAGGCGACCGGGGAGCTGTTTTTT. This codes for CHQREATGELFF.

This chain uses TRBV4-3 with TRBJ1-4, with 11 bases lining up with TRBD1. V trimming: 0 bases; J trimming: 10 bases; junction bases outside the gene matches: 7. The germline V gene has CDR1 LGHNA and CDR2 YSLEER. The CDR3 is made up of 16 amino acids. The CDR3 coding sequence is TGCGCCAGCAGCCAAGACCACGGACAGGGGGCTAGAAAACTGTTTTTT. This encodes CASSQDHGQGARKLFF.

With regard to this clone: One end of the junction is discordant with germline, which a read error may explain. The V and J genes are TRBV9 and TRBJ2-3; the D gene is possibly TRBD2 (6 bases). Germline lookup yields CDR1 SGDLS and CDR2 YYNGEE. The CDR3 covers 17 residues. The CDR3 region has the DNA TGTGCCAGCAGCGTAGATCCTAGCGCGCACCACACAGGTACGCAGTATTTT. Translated: CASSVDPSAHHTGTQYF.

The rearrangement links TRBV7-9 to TRBJ1-1; 10 nucleotides agree with TRBD1. This CDR3 is built from 12 residues. J lost 11 bases, V lost 6 bases, and 6 bases had no gene match. Germline V gives CDR1 SEHNR, CDR2 FQNEAQ (reference sequence). CDR3 protein: CASSRQGARAFF. The DNA of the CDR3 is TGTGCCAGCAGTCGACAGGGGGCGAGGGCTTTCTTT. The whole variable domain, filled in from reference TRBV7-9 and TRBJ1-1, reads DTGVSQNPRHKITKRGQNVTFRCDPISEHNRLYWYRQTLGQGPEFLTYFQNEAQLEKSRLLSDRFSAERPKGSFSTLEIQRTEQGDSAMYLCASSRQGARAFFGQGTRLTVV.

The rearrangement uses TRBV5-4 and TRBJ2-2; D remains unclear. Germline V gives CDR1 SGHNT, CDR2 YYREEE (reference sequence). This CDR3 comprises 13 residues. The V and J ends lost 3 bases and 5 bases respectively, with 8 bases between them. The CDR3 DNA follows: TGTGCCAGCAGCTCGGGTTCTACCGGGGAGCTGTTTTTT. Its protein is CASSSGSTGELFF.

This clone was counted once. The J gene is TRBJ1-4, the V gene TRBV28; no reliable D call. Germline V gene data show CDR1 as MDHEN and CDR2 as SYDVKM. The CDR3 runs 16 residues. With 5 bases removed from V and 0 bases from J, the gap between germline ends came to 13 bases. The CDR3 DNA reads as TGTGCCAGCAGTCTGACGGAGCATGCAACTAATGAAAAACTGTTTTTT. Translated: CASSLTEHATNEKLFF.

The V call is TRBV6-2 or TRBV6-3, the J call TRBJ2-5; weak D call: TRBD1 (6 bases). This CDR3 is built from 16 residues. Trimming took off 4 bases at V and 4 bases at J, with 19 bases between the two ends. From germline, CDR1 is MNHEY and CDR2 SVGEGT. The chain's CDR3 is CASSFGQPNTGETQYF. The CDR3, as DNA: TGTGCCAGCAGTTTTGGACAGCCCAATACGGGAGAGACCCAGTACTTC.

V gene TRBV29-1 combines with J gene TRBJ2-3, with 10 bases aligning to TRBD2. The CDR3 loop spans 13 amino acids. Germline-derived CDR1 and CDR2 are SQVTM and ANQGSEA. V shed 7 bases and J 3 bases; nucleotides not matched to a gene: 4. The CDR3 DNA is TGCAGCGCTAGCGGGAGATCGACAGATACGCAGTATTTT. It codes for CSASGRSTDTQYF.

The chain employs TRBV21-1 and TRBJ1-5; no DNA check was done on the table's D call, TRBD1. TRBV21-1 is tagged as a pseudogene. The CDR3 covers 12 residues. The DNA of the CDR3 is TGTGCCAGTTACAGGGCTAATCAGCCCCAGCATTTT. Its protein is CASYRANQPQHF.